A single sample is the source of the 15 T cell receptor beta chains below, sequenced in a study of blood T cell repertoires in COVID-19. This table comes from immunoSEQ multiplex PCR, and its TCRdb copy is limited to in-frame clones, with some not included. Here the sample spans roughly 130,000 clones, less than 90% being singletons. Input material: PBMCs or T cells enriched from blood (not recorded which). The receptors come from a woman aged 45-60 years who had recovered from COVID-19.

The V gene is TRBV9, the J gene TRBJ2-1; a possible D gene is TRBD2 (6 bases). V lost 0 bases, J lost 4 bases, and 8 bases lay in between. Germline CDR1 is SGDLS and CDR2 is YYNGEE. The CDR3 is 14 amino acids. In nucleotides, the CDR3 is TGTGCCAGCAGCGTAGGTAGCGGATACAATGAGCAGTTCTTC. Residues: CASSVGSGYNEQFF.

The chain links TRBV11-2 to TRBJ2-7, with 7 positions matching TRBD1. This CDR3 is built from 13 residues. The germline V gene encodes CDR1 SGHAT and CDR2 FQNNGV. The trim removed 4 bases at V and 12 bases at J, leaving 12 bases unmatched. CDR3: CASSSDRLHTAYF. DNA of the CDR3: TGTGCCAGCAGCTCGGACAGGCTACACACGGCGTACTTC.

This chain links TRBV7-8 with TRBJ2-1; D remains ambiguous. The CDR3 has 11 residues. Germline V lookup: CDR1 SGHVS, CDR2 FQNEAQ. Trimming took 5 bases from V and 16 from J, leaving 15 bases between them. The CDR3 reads CASSPQVVAFF. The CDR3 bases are TGTGCCAGCAGCCCCCAAGTCGTGGCTTTCTTC.

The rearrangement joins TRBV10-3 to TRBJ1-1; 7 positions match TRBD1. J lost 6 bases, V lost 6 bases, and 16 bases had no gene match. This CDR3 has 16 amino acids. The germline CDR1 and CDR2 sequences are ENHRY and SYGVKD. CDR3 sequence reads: CAISARGEGFNPEAFF. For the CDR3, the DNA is TGTGCCATCAGCGCCAGGGGGGAAGGGTTTAACCCTGAAGCTTTCTTT.

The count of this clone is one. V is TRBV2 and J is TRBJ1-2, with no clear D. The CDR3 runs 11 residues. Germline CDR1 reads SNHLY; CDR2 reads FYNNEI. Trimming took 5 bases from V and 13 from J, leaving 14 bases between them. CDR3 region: CASSLLDFCTF. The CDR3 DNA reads TGTGCCAGCAGTCTTCTGGACTTTTGCACCTTC.

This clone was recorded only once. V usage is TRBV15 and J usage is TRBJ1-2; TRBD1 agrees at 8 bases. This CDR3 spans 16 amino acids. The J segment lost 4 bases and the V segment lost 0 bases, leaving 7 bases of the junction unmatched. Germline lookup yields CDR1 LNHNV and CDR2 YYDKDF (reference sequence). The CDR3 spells CATSRDRAGGVYGYTF. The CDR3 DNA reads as TGTGCCACCAGCAGAGATAGGGCAGGGGGCGTCTATGGCTACACCTTC.

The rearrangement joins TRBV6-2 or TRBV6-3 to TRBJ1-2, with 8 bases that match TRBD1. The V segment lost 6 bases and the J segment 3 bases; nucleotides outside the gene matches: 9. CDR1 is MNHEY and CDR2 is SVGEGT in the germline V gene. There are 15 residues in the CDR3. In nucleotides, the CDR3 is TGTGCCAGCAGCCTGACAGGGGCGCTTCACTATGGCTACACCTTC. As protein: CASSLTGALHYGYTF.

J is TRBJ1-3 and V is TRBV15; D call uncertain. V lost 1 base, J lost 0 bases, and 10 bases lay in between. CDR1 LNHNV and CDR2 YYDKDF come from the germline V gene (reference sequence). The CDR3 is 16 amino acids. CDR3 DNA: TGTGCCACCAGCAGAGGAGTTGGCGGCTCTGGAAACACCATATATTTT. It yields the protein CATSRGVGGSGNTIYF. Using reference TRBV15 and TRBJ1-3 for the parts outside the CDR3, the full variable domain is DAMVIQNPRYQVTQFGKPVTLSCSQTLNHNVMYWYQQKSSQAPKLLFHYYDKDFNNEADTPDNFQSRRPNTSFCFLDIRSPGLGDTAMYLCATSRGVGGSGNTIYFGEGSWLTVV.

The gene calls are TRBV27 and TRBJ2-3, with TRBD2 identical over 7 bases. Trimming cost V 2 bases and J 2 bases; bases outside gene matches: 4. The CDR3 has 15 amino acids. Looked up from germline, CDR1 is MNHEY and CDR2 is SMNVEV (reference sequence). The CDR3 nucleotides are TGTGCCAGCAGTTTAAAAGCGGGACTCACAGATACGCAGTATTTT. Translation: CASSLKAGLTDTQYF.

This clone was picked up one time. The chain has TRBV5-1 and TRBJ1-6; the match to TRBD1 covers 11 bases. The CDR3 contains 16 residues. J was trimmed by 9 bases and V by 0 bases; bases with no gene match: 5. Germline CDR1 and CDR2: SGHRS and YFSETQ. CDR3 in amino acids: CASSLEGQGASSPLHF. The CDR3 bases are TGCGCCAGCAGCTTGGAAGGACAGGGGGCGAGTTCACCCCTCCACTTT.

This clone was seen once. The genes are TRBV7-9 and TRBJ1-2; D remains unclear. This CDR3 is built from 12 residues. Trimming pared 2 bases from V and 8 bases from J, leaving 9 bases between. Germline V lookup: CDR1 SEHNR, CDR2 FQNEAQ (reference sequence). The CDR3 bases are TGTGCCAGCAGCTTATCGGGGTACGGCTACACCTTC. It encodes CASSLSGYGYTF. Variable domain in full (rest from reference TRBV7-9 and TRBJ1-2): DTGVSQNPRHKITKRGQNVTFRCDPISEHNRLYWYRQTLGQGPEFLTYFQNEAQLEKSRLLSDRFSAERPKGSFSTLEIQRTEQGDSAMYLCASSLSGYGYTFGSGTRLTVV.

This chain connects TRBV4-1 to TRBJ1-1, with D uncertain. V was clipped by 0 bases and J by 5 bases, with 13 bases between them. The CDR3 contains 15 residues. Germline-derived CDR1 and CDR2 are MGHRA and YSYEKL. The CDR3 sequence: CASSQDTGIGTEAFF. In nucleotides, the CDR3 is TGCGCCAGCAGCCAAGATACGGGGATAGGGACTGAAGCTTTCTTT.

CDR3 region: CSVSPRLTGDGYTF. CDR3 bases: TGCAGCGTCTCACCGAGACTGACAGGGGATGGCTACACCTTC. The V and J genes are TRBV29-1 and TRBJ1-2; 8 bases align to TRBD1. Germline CDR1 SQVTM, CDR2 ANQGSEA. This CDR3 is built from 14 residues. After removal of 6 bases from V and 6 bases from J, the junction contained 12 bases not matched to a gene. The entire variable domain, with the rest obtained from reference TRBV29-1 and TRBJ1-2, is as follows: SAVISQKPSRDICQRGTSLTIQCQVDSQVTMMFWYRQQPGQSLTLIATANQGSEATYESGFVIDKFPISRPNLTFSTLTVSNMSPEDSSIYLCSVSPRLTGDGYTFGSGTRLTVV.

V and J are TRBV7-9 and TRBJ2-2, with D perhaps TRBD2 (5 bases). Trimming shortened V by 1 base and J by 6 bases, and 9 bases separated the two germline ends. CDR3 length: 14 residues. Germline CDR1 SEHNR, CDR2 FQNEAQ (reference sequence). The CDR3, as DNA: TGTGCCAGCAGCTTAGGGTCCGGGGCCGGGGAGCTGTTTTTT. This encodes CASSLGSGAGELFF.

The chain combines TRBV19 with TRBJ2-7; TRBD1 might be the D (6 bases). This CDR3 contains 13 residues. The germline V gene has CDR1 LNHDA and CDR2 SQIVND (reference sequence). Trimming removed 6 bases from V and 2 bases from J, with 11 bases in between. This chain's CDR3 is CASSPGVTYEQYF. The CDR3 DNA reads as TGTGCCAGTAGCCCAGGGGTTACCTACGAGCAGTACTTC. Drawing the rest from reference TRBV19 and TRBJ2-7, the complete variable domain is DGGITQSPKYLFRKEGQNVTLSCEQNLNHDAMYWYRQDPGQGLRLIYYSQIVNDFQKGDIAEGYSVSREKKESFPLTVTSAQKNPTAFYLCASSPGVTYEQYFGPGTRLTVT.